This TCR beta chain was observed in a study of blood T cells in healthy people across ages. Background on the study: Capture via template switching afforded approximately one barcoded beta molecule per two T cells.

This CDR3 has 13 residues. J was trimmed by 6 bases and V by 4 bases; bases with no gene match: 4. Ten or more counts support this clonotype. Its target is not known. Study-wide results and caveats: Researchers report that TCR beta diversity correlated strongly with naive T cell percentage.

Every sample yielded at least 6.5 million isolated PBMCs. There were at least 6 micrograms of total RNA extracted from every sample. A second about 6 to 12 cycle PCR used barcoded and J-beta primers. TCRdb used MiXCR to reprocess the 5' RACE reads, holding one entry per CDR3 protein. The table records about 1.8 million distinct CDR3 sequences, 40% to 55% of them present only once. The genes are TRBV12-3 or TRBV12-4 and TRBJ2-7; TRBD1 matches at 9 bases. Sequencing was performed on blood. This TCR was recovered from a woman in her thirties or forties in good health. In DNA, the CDR3 is TGTGCCAGCAGTTCGGGACAGGGAAGCGAGCAGTACTTC. It specifies CASSSGQGSEQYF.